The 4 T cell receptor beta chains reported below all come from one sample, sequenced in a study of naive and memory T cell subsets. Points from the study as a whole: Naive repertoires, especially CD8, held a few larger clonotypes, possibly memory cells re-expressing CD45RA.

An equimolar mix of two oligonucleotides served as the beta constant-region primer for TRBC1 and TRBC2. Ligated cDNA was amplified by four rounds of PCR with nested alpha and beta constant-region primers and SP2. MiXCR, run by TCRdb on the UMI-ligation and nested PCR reads, gives a single entry per CDR3 protein. The data show around 140,000 distinct CDR3 sequences, 22% seen once. Their recognized antigens are unknown. Sequencing was done on a sample of naive CD4+ T cells from blood. These receptors were taken from a human donor in good health.

This clonotype showed up many times. In nucleotides, the CDR3 is TGTGCCAGCAGACCCGACCGCGTAAGCTCCTACGAGCAGTACTTC. Translated, it gives CASRPDRVSSYEQYF. The chain couples TRBV27 to TRBJ2-7; D is ambiguous. V lost 6 bases to trimming and J lost 0 bases, with 15 bases between them. Germline V gene lookup returns CDR1 MNHEY and CDR2 SMNVEV (reference sequence). The CDR3 has 15 residues.

The V call is TRBV20-1, the J call TRBJ2-7, with D possibly TRBD2 on 6 matching bases. Trimming left V 5 bases short and J 1 base short, with 12 bases between. The CDR3 is 13 residues long. CDR1 is DFQATT, CDR2 SNEGSKA, per germline (reference sequence). The CDR3 DNA follows: TGCAGTGCTTTCCGAGCGGGTTCCTACGAGCAGTACTTC. Its protein is CSAFRAGSYEQYF.

V is TRBV28 and J is TRBJ2-1; 14 bases map to TRBD2. V was pared by 3 bases and J by 10 bases, with 5 bases of the junction left unmatched. From germline, CDR1 is MDHEN and CDR2 SYDVKM. The CDR3 runs to 15 residues. Here the CDR3 reads CASSLMTSGRVEQFF. The DNA of the CDR3 is TGTGCCAGCAGTTTGATGACTAGCGGGAGGGTAGAGCAGTTCTTC. The full variable domain, completed using reference TRBV28 and TRBJ2-1, is DVKVTQSSRYLVKRTGEKVFLECVQDMDHENMFWYRQDPGLGLRLIYFSYDVKMKEKGDIPEGYSVSREKKERFSLILESASTNQTSMYLCASSLMTSGRVEQFFGPGTRLTVL.

This clonotype was detected a few times. The rearrangement links TRBV27 to TRBJ1-4, with D tentatively TRBD1 (5 bases). The length of the CDR3 is 16 residues. Germline values: CDR1 MNHEY, CDR2 SMNVEV (reference sequence). V was shortened by 4 bases and J by 2 bases, with 14 bases between the two germline ends. CDR3 region: CASSSRGRRTNEKLFF. CDR3 coding DNA: TGTGCCAGCAGTTCTAGGGGACGTCGGACTAATGAAAAACTGTTTTTT.